This T cell receptor beta chain comes out of a study of STAT3 mutations in large granular lymphocyte leukemia. Study outcomes and limitations: In T-cell large granular lymphocyte leukemia, about half of patients showed multiple immunodominant subclonotypes. A small but highly pathogenic clone may have been missed. All newly emerging clones after therapy were STAT3 wild type.

With regard to this clone: The antigen remains unidentified.

CDR1 is SQVTM, CDR2 ANQGSEA, per germline. This CDR3 comprises 11 residues. Trimming took 7 bases from V and 6 from J, leaving 13 bases between them. The repertoire was sequenced with immunoSEQ multiplex PCR; TCRdb's copy has only in-frame clones and lacks some. The sample has 2,000 to 2,500 clones, 22% seen once. The chain recombines TRBV29-1 with TRBJ2-7; maybe TRBD2 (5 bases). The specimen was peripheral blood mononuclear cells. This clonotype was sampled from a man in his 60s with T-cell large granular lymphocyte leukemia. Some clones in this sample may be carry-over from other donors' samples. The DNA of the CDR3 is TGCAGCGCCCGGAGGTGGCTCGAGCAGTACGTC. It is translated as CSARRWLEQYV.